The 11 T cell receptor beta chains below all came from one sample that was sequenced in a study of cytomegalovirus exposure and HLA in healthy donors. Produced via immunoSEQ multiplex PCR; TCRdb's table is partial and in-frame only. The sample carries 200,000 to 250,000 clones, over 80% recorded once. The sequencing input was PBMCs. These receptors were collected from a young woman in good health and CMV-seronegative.

J is TRBJ2-7 and V is TRBV15, with 10 bases that match TRBD2. J was trimmed by 3 bases and V by 2 bases; bases with no gene match: 10. From germline, CDR1 is LNHNV and CDR2 YYDKDF (reference sequence). The CDR3 extends over 17 amino acids. CDR3 in DNA: TGTGCCACCAGCAGAATTGGTACGGGACTAGCGCTCTACGAGCAGTACTTC. This sequence encodes CATSRIGTGLALYEQYF.

The chain uses TRBV10-1 and TRBJ2-7; TRBD1 aligns across 10 bases. Germline CDR1 is WNHNN and CDR2 is SYGVQD (reference sequence). V trimming: 4 bases; J trimming: 1 base; junction bases outside the gene matches: 4. This CDR3 has 15 amino acids. The CDR3 region is CASSAGTGESYEQYF. CDR3 DNA: TGCGCCAGCAGTGCCGGGACAGGGGAGTCCTACGAGCAGTACTTC.

The chain couples TRBV28 to TRBJ2-7; 11 positions agree with TRBD2. The CDR3 sequence is 14 residues long. Germline assignment: CDR1 MDHEN and CDR2 SYDVKM. V dropped 8 bases and J dropped 4; count of bases not matched to a gene: 7. The CDR3: CASRGSSGGYEQYF. The CDR3 DNA is TGTGCCAGCCGGGGGTCTAGCGGGGGGTACGAGCAGTACTTC.

The V call is TRBV18, the J call TRBJ1-2, with a tentative D call TRBD1 (6 bases). Germline V lookup: CDR1 KGHSH, CDR2 LQKENI. V gave up 3 bases and J gave up 3 bases, with 17 bases separating them. The CDR3 consists of 16 residues. The CDR3: CASSPSPRGRHYGYTF. The CDR3, as DNA: TGTGCCAGCTCACCGTCCCCCCGGGGGCGGCACTATGGCTACACCTTC.

This clone has only a few counts. Other DNA sequences in this specimen translate into the identical CDR3. V is TRBV7-9 and J is TRBJ1-1; 10 bases map to TRBD1. After removal of 3 bases from V and 2 bases from J, the junction contained 0 bases not matched to a gene. The CDR3 runs to 14 residues. The germline gives CDR1 SEHNR, CDR2 FQNEAQ (reference sequence). CDR3 bases: TGTGCCAGCAGCTTGACAGGGGGCAACACTGAAGCTTTCTTT. Translated: CASSLTGGNTEAFF. Together with reference TRBV7-9 and TRBJ1-1, the CDR3 gives the full variable domain: DTGVSQNPRHKITKRGQNVTFRCDPISEHNRLYWYRQTLGQGPEFLTYFQNEAQLEKSRLLSDRFSAERPKGSFSTLEIQRTEQGDSAMYLCASSLTGGNTEAFFGQGTRLTVV.

This chain uses TRBV6-1 with TRBJ1-2; tentatively, D is TRBD1 (6 bases). Germline V gene data show CDR1 as MNHNS and CDR2 as SASEGT. V was clipped by 2 bases and J by 4 bases, with 11 bases between them. The CDR3 covers 14 residues. CDR3 residues: CASSETKDSYGYTF. The CDR3 DNA reads TGTGCCAGCAGTGAAACAAAGGACAGCTATGGCTACACCTTC.

The chain is built from TRBV5-1 and TRBJ2-7; 9 bases agree with TRBD2. V trimming: 0 bases; J trimming: 4 bases; junction bases outside the gene matches: 5. Germline CDR1 SGHRS, CDR2 YFSETQ. This CDR3 spans 15 amino acids. The DNA of the CDR3 is TGCGCCAGCAGCTTGGGCGGGAGGGCCGCATACGAGCAGTACTTC. It translates to CASSLGGRAAYEQYF.

This sequence joins TRBV30 and TRBJ1-2; 7 bases agree with TRBD1. Germline V gene lookup returns CDR1 GTSNPN and CDR2 SVGIG (reference sequence). V trimming: 1 base; J trimming: 4 bases; junction bases outside the gene matches: 6. The CDR3 consists of 14 residues. The CDR3 region has the DNA TGTGCCTGGAGTGCTGGACAGGCGATCTATGGCTACACCTTC. Its translation is CAWSAGQAIYGYTF.

V is TRBV2 and J is TRBJ2-5, with 8 bases lining up with TRBD1. This CDR3 is built from 14 residues. With V trimmed by 8 bases and J by 4 bases, 9 bases remained unmatched. From germline, CDR1 is SNHLY and CDR2 FYNNEI. The CDR3 bases are TGTGCCAGCGGAAGGACAGGGATGGGAGAGACCCAGTACTTC. Its protein is CASGRTGMGETQYF.

V and J are TRBV30 and TRBJ2-3; a weak D match, TRBD2 (5 bases). CDR1 GTSNPN and CDR2 SVGIG come from the germline V gene (reference sequence). This CDR3 spans 15 amino acids. Trimming removed 1 base at V and 2 bases at J, with 13 bases between. This CDR3 reads CAWSADWVTTDTQYF. The CDR3 coding sequence is TGTGCCTGGAGTGCGGACTGGGTGACCACAGATACGCAGTATTTT.

This clone was recorded once. The chain joins TRBV6-5 to TRBJ2-2; D may be TRBD2 (6 bases). This CDR3 contains 16 residues. CDR1 is MNHEY, CDR2 SVGAGI, per germline. V was pared by 4 bases and J by 2 bases, with 14 bases between. In nucleotides, the CDR3 is TGTGCCAGCAGTTTTTTGGGACTCCGAAACACCGGGGAGCTGTTTTTT. Its translation is CASSFLGLRNTGELFF.